This passage covers 4 T cell receptor beta chains from one sample sequenced in a study of blood T cells in healthy people across ages. It was with a sample-barcoded 5' primer and a J-beta primer mix that a second PCR of about 7 to 12 cycles was run. TCRdb independently ran MiXCR on the 5' RACE reads; one entry per CDR3 protein. The sample records some 700,000 distinct CDR3 sequences, approximately 43% being singletons. Sequencing used blood. These TCRs come from a woman in her sixties or seventies in good health.

About this clonotype: At one boundary the junction diverges from the germline segment, which might be a read error. The CDR3 DNA follows: TGTGCCAGCAGCCAAGGGGACAGTTATCAGCCCCGGCATTTT. Amino acids: CASSQGDSYQPRHF. This chain links TRBV14 with TRBJ1-5, with 7 bases lining up with TRBD1. There are 14 residues in the CDR3. In germline, CDR1 is SGHDN, CDR2 FVKESK.

On this clonotype itself: At one boundary the junction diverges from the germline segment, which might be a read error. V and J are TRBV28 and TRBJ2-1; D gene uncertain. Germline V gene lookup returns CDR1 MDHEN and CDR2 SYDVKM. The CDR3 extends over 17 amino acids. This chain's CDR3 is CASGLGEDPRWVNEQFF. CDR3 in DNA: TGTGCCAGCGGTTTGGGTGAGGATCCACGGTGGGTTAATGAGCAGTTCTTC.

DNA of the CDR3: TGCGCCAGCAGCTTGGTTGCGGGGGCCATCTCCTACAATGAGCAGTTCTTC. Translating gives CASSLVAGAISYNEQFF. The V gene is TRBV5-1, the J gene TRBJ2-1, with a tentative D call TRBD2 (7 bases). Germline V gene lookup returns CDR1 SGHRS and CDR2 YFSETQ. V was cut by 0 bases and J by 0 bases, with 13 bases left in between. The CDR3 runs to 17 residues.

The J gene is TRBJ2-7, the V gene TRBV7-6, with 15 bases aligning to TRBD2. CDR1 is SGHVS and CDR2 is FNYEAQ in the germline V gene. The V segment lost 5 bases and the J segment 7 bases; nucleotides outside the gene matches: 12. CDR3 length: 17 amino acids. The CDR3 loop is CASSRTSGGAHYNEQYF. The CDR3 bases are TGTGCCAGCAGCAGGACTAGCGGGGGGGCCCATTACAATGAGCAGTACTTC.